What follows are 8 T cell receptor beta chains derived from one specimen sequenced in a study of blood T cell repertoires in COVID-19. Sequencing used immunoSEQ multiplex PCR; TCRdb keeps in-frame clones, though not all of them. The sample has over 90,000 clones, more than 85% seen once; the top ten hold approximately 6.2%. Sequenced: peripheral blood. The receptor source for this set is a human donor in a cohort sampled during active COVID-19.

The chain recombines TRBV3-1 (or the pseudogene TRBV3-2) with TRBJ2-1; the D is unclear. This CDR3 comprises 16 residues. CDR1 LGHDT and CDR2 YNNKEL come from the germline V gene (reference sequence). Deletions cut 4 bases from V and 0 bases from J, with 13 bases between. The CDR3 DNA follows: TGTGCCAGCAGCCCCCGGGTGCTAAGCTCCTACAATGAGCAGTTCTTC. This translates into CASSPRVLSSYNEQFF.

This clone was observed a handful of times. This chain connects TRBV3-1 (or the pseudogene TRBV3-2) to TRBJ1-6, with 10 bases aligning to TRBD1. The CDR3 runs to 14 residues. Germline V gene data show CDR1 as LGHDT and CDR2 as YNNKEL (reference sequence). V dropped 4 bases and J dropped 10; count of bases not matched to a gene: 4. The CDR3 DNA reads as TGTGCCAGCAGCCCGGACAGGGGGGAATCACCCCTCCACTTT. This encodes CASSPDRGESPLHF.

The rearrangement joins TRBV6-5 to TRBJ2-5; D is ambiguous. Germline V gene lookup returns CDR1 MNHEY and CDR2 SVGAGI. The CDR3 covers 14 residues. V was shortened by 2 bases and J by 2 bases, with 9 bases between the two germline ends. The CDR3 DNA follows: TGTGCCAGCAGTTACGGGCCTATTCAAGAGACCCAGTACTTC. Its translation: CASSYGPIQETQYF.

The chain recombines TRBV20-1 with TRBJ1-5, with 8 bases aligning to TRBD1. The CDR3 runs to 15 residues. Germline CDR1 DFQATT, CDR2 SNEGSKA (reference sequence). V was pared by 3 bases and J by 2 bases, with 6 bases of the junction left unmatched. The CDR3 loop is CSASQGAAGNQPQHF. CDR3 nucleotide sequence: TGCAGTGCTAGTCAGGGGGCGGCTGGCAATCAGCCCCAGCATTTT.

The J gene is TRBJ2-3, the V gene TRBV6-5; 9 bases align to TRBD2. In germline, CDR1 is MNHEY, CDR2 SVGAGI. The CDR3 consists of 14 residues. The trim removed 6 bases at V and 6 bases at J, leaving 7 bases unmatched. The DNA for the CDR3 is TGTGCCAGCAGAGGACTAGCGCCCTCGGATACGCAGTATTTT. Amino acid sequence: CASRGLAPSDTQYF.

J is TRBJ2-1 and V is TRBV29-1; no reliable D call. Germline loops: CDR1 SQVTM, CDR2 ANQGSEA. Trimming stripped 3 bases from V and 10 bases from J, with 16 bases between. CDR3 length: 13 residues. The CDR3 sequence: CSVDWQRLSEQFF. In DNA, the CDR3 is TGCAGCGTTGACTGGCAGCGCTTGTCCGAGCAGTTCTTC.

This clone was seen only a few times. CDR3 sequence: CASSVQGQPQHF. DNA for the CDR3: TGTGCCAGCAGCGTCCAGGGCCAGCCCCAGCATTTT. The rearrangement links TRBV7-2 to TRBJ1-5, with TRBD1 as a possible D gene (5 bases). The V and J ends lost 5 bases and 7 bases respectively, with 9 bases between them. The germline V gene has CDR1 SGHTA and CDR2 FQGNSA. This CDR3 region has 12 residues. Drawing the rest from reference TRBV7-2 and TRBJ1-5, the complete variable domain is GAGVSQSPSNKVTEKGKDVELRCDPISGHTALYWYRQSLGQGLEFLIYFQGNSAPDKSGLPSDRFSAERTGGSVSTLTIQRTQQEDSAVYLCASSVQGQPQHFGDGTRLSIL.

The chain combines TRBV10-3 with TRBJ1-1; D unresolved. The germline V gene has CDR1 ENHRY and CDR2 SYGVKD. CDR3 size: 14 residues. Trimming stripped 3 bases from V and 6 bases from J, with 14 bases between. Written as DNA, the CDR3 is TGTGCCATCAGTGATTATACAGCAACGGCTGAAGCTTTCTTT. This codes for CAISDYTATAEAFF.